This TCR beta chain was sequenced for a study of T cells in Graves' hyperthyroidism and ophthalmopathy. TCR beta CDR3 sequences were amplified from RNA transcripts. RT-PCR in the first round (using the HTBI primer set) targeted the TCR CDR3. TCRdb processed the multiplex PCR reads anew with MiXCR; each CDR3 protein has one entry. Among around 340,000 distinct CDR3 sequences listed, approximately 15% were seen once. A note on this clonotype: Its antigen is as yet unknown.

With V trimmed by 7 bases and J by 9 bases, 14 bases remained unmatched. The germline gives CDR1 DFQATT, CDR2 SNEGSKA (reference sequence). There are 14 residues in the CDR3. Regarding the study as a whole: Ophthalmopathy was told apart from stable hyperthyroidism by a 13 V-J model.

This receptor was taken from a woman aged 30 to 39 with Graves' hyperthyroidism. The material sequenced was blood. J is TRBJ2-1 and V is TRBV20-1; 8 bases are shared with TRBD2. The CDR3 nucleotides read TGCAGTGTGGTTCGGGCGGGAGGTCGGGGTGAGCAGTTCTTC. Its translation is CSVVRAGGRGEQFF.